These T cell receptor beta chains were read from a single sample in a study of blood T cell repertoires in COVID-19. Produced via immunoSEQ multiplex PCR; TCRdb's table is partial and in-frame only. The table has 150,000 to 200,000 clones, about 85% seen once. The sequenced sample was peripheral blood. Receptors originate from a woman aged 55-70 years with acute or convalescent COVID-19. CDR3s include the opening cysteine and the closing phenylalanine or tryptophan. A D gene is named only where the DNA matches it firmly. Clone size, where shown, is once, few, many, or a class for clones that have expanded.

TRBJ1-5 | - | TRBV6-6 | - | CASSLKGADQPQHF | TGTGCCAGCAGTTTAAAAGGCGCGGATCAGCCCCAGCATTTT
TRBJ2-1 | - | TRBV5-4 | TRBD1 | CASSPAGQGKNNEQFF | TGTGCCAGCAGCCCGGCGGGACAGGGAAAAAACAATGAGCAGTTCTTC
TRBJ1-1 | - | TRBV20-1 | - | CSAYRVTEAFF | TGCAGTGCTTACAGGGTGACTGAAGCTTTCTTT
TRBJ2-2 | few | TRBV5-1 | TRBD1 | CASSLPGGNTGELFF | TGCGCCAGCAGCTTGCCAGGGGGAAACACCGGGGAGCTGTTTTTT
TRBJ1-4 | - | TRBV10-2 | - | CASLGQLNEKLFF | TGCGCCAGCCTGGGGCAGCTTAATGAAAAACTGTTTTTT
TRBJ1-2 | - | TRBV2 | - | CASRGGLPPYGYTF | TGTGCCAGCAGGGGAGGTCTGCCCCCTTATGGCTACACCTTC
TRBJ2-1 | - | TRBV6-1 | - | CASSEVGAWANEQFF | TGTGCCAGCAGTGAAGTTGGGGCCTGGGCCAATGAGCAGTTCTTC
TRBJ1-3 | - | TRBV18 | - | CASSPPLLSSGNTIYF | TGTGCCAGCTCACCACCGTTGCTGAGCTCTGGAAACACCATATATTTT
TRBJ1-2 | - | TRBV18 | TRBD1 | CASSPGQGVYGYTF | TGTGCCAGCTCACCTGGACAGGGTGTCTATGGCTACACCTTC
TRBJ2-5 | - | TRBV5-1 | - | CASSLSSRSEETQYF | TGCGCCAGCAGCTTGTCTTCTCGGTCCGAGGAGACCCAGTACTTC
TRBJ2-5 | - | TRBV6-6 | TRBD2 | CASTGTSGRETQYF | TGTGCCAGCACCGGGACTAGCGGGAGGGAGACCCAGTACTTC
TRBJ2-2 | - | TRBV28 | - | CASSLMVRGELFF | TGTGCCAGCAGTTTGATGGTGCGCGGGGAGCTGTTTTTT
TRBJ1-2 | - | TRBV27 | - | CASKGSGWIYGYTF | TGTGCCAGCAAGGGGTCAGGTTGGATCTATGGCTACACCTTC
TRBJ2-3 | - | TRBV27 | TRBD2 | CASSLSTSGRIDTQYF | TGTGCCAGCAGTTTATCGACTAGCGGGAGAATAGATACGCAGTATTTT
TRBJ2-3 | - | TRBV5-1 | TRBD2 | CASSPGLAGGTSSTDTQYF | TGCGCCAGCAGCCCGGGACTAGCGGGAGGAACGTCGTCCACAGATACGCAGTATTTT
TRBJ1-1 | - | TRBV7-9 | TRBD1 | CASSSGQANAEAFF | TGTGCCAGCAGCTCGGGACAGGCGAACGCTGAAGCTTTCTTT
TRBJ2-3 | - | TRBV7-2 | TRBD2 | CASSPRLAGVPDTQYF | TGTGCCAGCAGCCCCCGACTAGCGGGAGTTCCAGATACGCAGTATTTT
TRBJ2-2 | - | TRBV7-8 | - | CASSLGANTGELFF | TGTGCCAGCAGCTTAGGAGCGAACACCGGGGAGCTGTTTTTT
TRBJ2-2 | - | TRBV5-5 | - | CASSSRGGELFF | TGTGCCAGCAGCTCCAGGGGCGGGGAGCTGTTTTTT
TRBJ2-5 | - | TRBV7-9 | TRBD1 | CASSLGQGKETQYF | TGTGCCAGCAGCTTGGGACAGGGTAAAGAGACCCAGTACTTC
TRBJ1-3 | - | TRBV2 | - | CASSYSSGNTIYF | TGTGCCAGCAGTTATAGCTCTGGAAACACCATATATTTT
TRBJ1-2 | - | TRBV29-1 | - | CSVARGDGYTF | TGCAGCGTTGCACGGGGGGATGGCTACACCTTC
TRBJ2-1 | - | TRBV6-5 | TRBD2 | CASRGLAGGYNEQFF | TGTGCCAGCAGAGGACTAGCGGGGGGCTACAATGAGCAGTTCTTC
TRBJ1-2 | once | TRBV3-1/TRBV3-2 | - | CASSQGGQGSYGYTF | TGTGCCAGCAGCCAAGGAGGGCAGGGGTCCTATGGCTACACCTTC
TRBJ2-1 | - | TRBV6-5 | TRBD1 | CASKDRAHEQFF | TGTGCCAGCAAGGACAGGGCCCATGAGCAGTTCTTC
TRBJ1-1 | - | TRBV6-5 | - | CASRPGGRRTEAFF | TGTGCCAGCCGCCCCGGGGGACGGCGCACTGAAGCTTTCTTT
TRBJ2-1 | - | TRBV27 | TRBD2 | CASSFLAGGYNEQFF | TGTGCCAGCAGTTTTCTAGCGGGAGGGTACAATGAGCAGTTCTTC
TRBJ1-2 | - | TRBV2 | - | CASGSYGYTF | TGTGCCAGCGGTAGCTATGGCTACACCTTC
TRBJ1-4 | - | TRBV28 | - | CASSLGSQGDEKLFF | TGTGCCAGCAGTTTAGGGTCCCAGGGCGATGAAAAACTGTTTTTT
TRBJ1-5 | - | TRBV10-1 | - | CASTTQDSNQPQHF | TGCGCCAGCACTACGCAAGATAGCAATCAGCCCCAGCATTTT
TRBJ1-2 | - | TRBV7-9 | - | CASSLGRTDINYGYTF | TGTGCCAGCAGCTTAGGTCGGACAGATATTAACTATGGCTACACCTTC
TRBJ2-1 | - | TRBV18 | - | CASSQGFGGTAQYNEQFF | TGTGCCAGCTCACAAGGGTTCGGCGGGACCGCACAATACAATGAGCAGTTCTTC
TRBJ2-1 | - | TRBV3-1/TRBV3-2 | TRBD1 | CASSPPGQRYNEQFF | TGTGCCAGCAGCCCCCCGGGACAGAGATACAATGAGCAGTTCTTC
TRBJ1-5 | few | TRBV19 | TRBD1 | CASNPQGNQPQHF | TGTGCCAGTAACCCACAGGGGAATCAGCCCCAGCATTTT
TRBJ1-1 | - | TRBV7-3 | TRBD1 | CASSRDRNTEAFF | TGTGCCAGCAGCAGGGACAGGAACACTGAAGCTTTCTTT
TRBJ2-3 | - | TRBV9 | TRBD2 | CASSPRLADTDTQYF | TGTGCCAGCAGCCCCCGACTAGCGGACACAGATACGCAGTATTTT